The next 13 T cell receptor beta chains were all read from a single sample in a study of cytomegalovirus exposure and HLA in healthy donors. The PCR ran on 60 Vbeta and 13 Jbeta primers. Measured with immunoSEQ multiplex PCR; TCRdb has only the in-frame clones, and not every one. This sample has 100,000 to 120,000 clones, with about 80% found just once. The sample comprised PBMCs. These receptors originate from a man aged 25 to 40 in good health and CMV-seropositive.

This clone was recorded a few times. V and J are TRBV7-2 and TRBJ2-3, with D tentatively TRBD1 (5 bases). The CDR3 covers 15 residues. Germline V gene lookup returns CDR1 SGHTA and CDR2 FQGNSA. V was cut by 5 bases and J by 0 bases, with 12 bases left in between. The CDR3: CASSQGALSTDTQYF. The CDR3 bases are TGTGCCAGCAGCCAAGGGGCACTTAGCACAGATACGCAGTATTTT. Supplemented by reference TRBV7-2 and TRBJ2-3, the full variable domain reads GAGVSQSPSNKVTEKGKDVELRCDPISGHTALYWYRQSLGQGLEFLIYFQGNSAPDKSGLPSDRFSAERTGGSVSTLTIQRTQQEDSAVYLCASSQGALSTDTQYFGPGTRLTVL.

V usage is TRBV7-2 and J usage is TRBJ2-7, with TRBD1 identical over 7 bases. The junction had 6 bases not matched to a gene; V was cut back by 3 bases and J by 4 bases. Germline V lookup: CDR1 SGHTA, CDR2 FQGNSA. The CDR3 covers 14 residues. For the CDR3, the DNA is TGTGCCAGCAGCTTTTTCGGACAGGCTTACGAGCAGTACTTC. Its protein product is CASSFFGQAYEQYF.

This clone was counted between two and nine times. The gene calls are TRBV7-9 and TRBJ2-4; 11 nucleotides line up with TRBD1. CDR3 length equals 16 residues. Germline assignment: CDR1 SEHNR and CDR2 FQNEAQ (reference sequence). Losses at the gene ends were 5 bases for V and 13 bases for J; bases not matched to a gene: 16. The CDR3: CASSLFRDRGKLRQYF. CDR3 nucleotide sequence: TGTGCCAGCAGCCTATTCCGGGACAGGGGGAAATTACGGCAGTACTTC.

The chain joins TRBV27 to TRBJ1-6, with a weak D call TRBD1 (5 bases). Per germline, CDR1 MNHEY and CDR2 SMNVEV (reference sequence). V was trimmed by 4 bases and J by 8 bases, leaving 9 bases between them. The CDR3 is 13 amino acids. CDR3 residues: CASSSRDYSPLHF. In DNA, the CDR3 is TGTGCCAGCAGTTCCAGGGATTATTCACCCCTCCACTTT.

The chain couples TRBV7-2 to TRBJ2-3, with 11 bases matching TRBD2. CDR3 length: 17 residues. Trimming cost V 5 bases and J 1 base; bases outside gene matches: 8. Germline V gene data show CDR1 as SGHTA and CDR2 as FQGNSA. The DNA of the CDR3 is TGTGCCAGCAGCCTCTTAGCGGGGGGGCCGGGCACAGATACGCAGTATTTT. Translation: CASSLLAGGPGTDTQYF.

The J gene is TRBJ2-7, the V gene TRBV19, with D unclear. CDR1 and CDR2 from the germline V gene are LNHDA and SQIVND (reference sequence). The V end lost 1 base, the J end lost 6 bases, and 13 bases lay between the germline ends. This CDR3 comprises 14 residues. As DNA, the CDR3 is TGTGCCAGTAGTATAGGTTGGCAGGTGGGCGAGCAGTACTTC. It specifies CASSIGWQVGEQYF.

This clone turned up a few times. J is TRBJ1-4 and V is TRBV4-1, with D possibly matching TRBD1 (6 bases). This CDR3 has 16 amino acids. In germline, CDR1 is MGHRA, CDR2 YSYEKL. Trimming cost V 3 bases and J 5 bases, with 16 bases left between them. CDR3 protein: CASSQERGSGNEKLFF. CDR3 DNA: TGCGCCAGCAGCCAGGAAAGGGGGTCAGGAAATGAAAAACTGTTTTTT.

There are a few counts of this clone. The chain joins TRBV4-1 to TRBJ1-2; 10 bases line up with TRBD1. From germline, CDR1 is MGHRA and CDR2 YSYEKL. Trimming cost V 4 bases and J 3 bases; bases outside gene matches: 20. CDR3 length equals 20 residues. This CDR3 is CASSRSGAGQGLMGDYGYTF. In DNA form, the CDR3 reads TGCGCCAGCAGCCGTAGCGGGGCGGGACAGGGGCTGATGGGCGACTATGGCTACACCTTC.

J is TRBJ1-3 and V is TRBV5-1, with no clear D. The CDR3 consists of 14 residues. Germline V CDR1 and CDR2: SGHRS, YFSETQ. Trimming stripped 0 bases from V and 0 bases from J, with 4 bases between. CDR3 in amino acids: CASSLDSSGNTIYF. DNA for the CDR3: TGCGCCAGCAGCTTGGACAGCTCTGGAAACACCATATATTTT.

The rearrangement uses TRBV13 and TRBJ2-1, with 7 bases matching TRBD1. This CDR3 is 15 amino acids long. The germline V gene has CDR1 PRHDT and CDR2 FYEKMQ (reference sequence). V was pared by 5 bases and J by 6 bases, with 10 bases of the junction left unmatched. CDR3 coding DNA: TGTGCCAGCAGCCGCGTTGGACAGGCCCTCAATGAGCAGTTCTTC. As protein: CASSRVGQALNEQFF.

This chain joins TRBV7-9 and TRBJ1-4, with D uncertain. Germline values: CDR1 SEHNR, CDR2 FQNEAQ (reference sequence). Trimming took off 4 bases at V and 8 bases at J, with 17 bases between the two ends. The CDR3 has 15 amino acids. CDR3 sequence (DNA): TGTGCCAGCAGCTACCCTCGCGGGCTCAAGGAAAAACTGTTTTTT. Encoded protein: CASSYPRGLKEKLFF.

The chain links TRBV4-2 to TRBJ1-1; D gene unclear. There are 13 residues in the CDR3. V was clipped by 1 base and J by 8 bases, with 11 bases between them. The V gene's germline CDR1 is LGHNA and CDR2 YNFKEQ. The CDR3 spells CASSQGGFYEAFF. CDR3 nucleotide sequence: TGTGCCAGCAGCCAAGGAGGGTTTTACGAAGCTTTCTTT.

The chain uses TRBV27 and TRBJ2-7, with 8 bases identical to TRBD1. This CDR3 comprises 16 residues. The germline gives CDR1 MNHEY, CDR2 SMNVEV (reference sequence). The V gene end was trimmed by 3 bases and the J gene end by 4 bases; junction bases not matched to a gene: 11. The CDR3 protein is CASSFRGTGGLYEQYF. In DNA, the CDR3 is TGTGCCAGCAGTTTTCGAGGTACAGGGGGTTTATACGAGCAGTACTTC.